A selection of T cell receptor beta chains follows, all from one sample in a study of T cells in Graves' hyperthyroidism and ophthalmopathy. Using its own MiXCR run on the multiplex PCR reads, TCRdb lists one record per CDR3 protein. The table shows hundreds of thousands of distinct CDR3 sequences, with about 22% occurring only once. Input material: blood. The receptors here all came from a woman aged 70-85 years with Graves' ophthalmopathy. Each CDR3 is given with its conserved first and last residue. Size is stated for part of the rows, as once, few or many counts, or as a class when the clone is expanded.

V gene: TRBV28
J gene: TRBJ2-1
clone size: -
CDR3 protein: CASSNSGTGSYNEQFF

V gene: TRBV7-2
J gene: TRBJ2-7
clone size: few
CDR3 protein: CASSIQGTDLYEQYF

V gene: TRBV15
J gene: TRBJ2-7
clone size: many
CDR3 protein: CATSRATDSPYEQYF

V gene: TRBV6-1
J gene: TRBJ2-5
clone size: -
CDR3 protein: CASTGGPGETQYF

V gene: TRBV28
J gene: TRBJ1-2
clone size: many
CDR3 protein: CASSYGQGYGYTF

V gene: TRBV7-2
J gene: TRBJ1-4
clone size: -
CDR3 protein: CASSFGFRGEKLFF

V gene: TRBV7-2
J gene: TRBJ2-3
clone size: few
CDR3 protein: CASSSPLGREFAQYF

V gene: TRBV4-1
J gene: TRBJ2-5
clone size: -
CDR3 protein: CASSQSGTGVPETQYF

V gene: TRBV7-6
J gene: TRBJ2-2
clone size: -
CDR3 protein: CASNLNGRASGELFF

V gene: TRBV9
J gene: TRBJ2-3
clone size: -
CDR3 protein: CASSPTGRAADTQYF

V gene: TRBV3-1
J gene: TRBJ1-3
clone size: -
CDR3 protein: CASSSGDVSSGNTIYF

V gene: TRBV18
J gene: TRBJ2-3
clone size: -
CDR3 protein: CASSPTDTRYF

V gene: TRBV10-3
J gene: TRBJ2-1
clone size: -
CDR3 protein: CAISESKGLAGEGEQFF

V gene: TRBV6-1
J gene: TRBJ2-3
clone size: -
CDR3 protein: CASSYLGLASTDTQYF

V gene: TRBV9
J gene: TRBJ1-5
clone size: -
CDR3 protein: CASSFRDSGRPQHF

V gene: TRBV29-1
J gene: TRBJ1-1
clone size: -
CDR3 protein: CSASQGPLGEAFF

V gene: TRBV10-3
J gene: TRBJ1-6
clone size: -
CDR3 protein: CAISGGDNSPLHF

V gene: TRBV3-1
J gene: TRBJ2-2
clone size: -
CDR3 protein: CASSHSRTGSVELFF

V gene: TRBV7-2
J gene: TRBJ1-2
clone size: many
CDR3 protein: CASSLSRTPNYGYTF

V gene: TRBV20-1
J gene: TRBJ2-1
clone size: -
CDR3 protein: CSASIRGPSAHNEQFF

V gene: TRBV20-1
J gene: TRBJ2-7
clone size: -
CDR3 protein: CRSGLAFRAPYEQYF

V gene: TRBV20-1
J gene: TRBJ2-3
clone size: few
CDR3 protein: CSAKTGEVGANTDTQYF

V gene: TRBV5-4
J gene: TRBJ1-4
clone size: -
CDR3 protein: CASSSGQRIEKLFF

V gene: TRBV2
J gene: TRBJ2-2
clone size: few
CDR3 protein: CASRGLQLIGELFF

V gene: TRBV7-9
J gene: TRBJ2-1
clone size: -
CDR3 protein: CASSLGVRVNEQFF

V gene: TRBV24-1
J gene: TRBJ2-2
clone size: -
CDR3 protein: CATSDVAGWRTGELFF

V gene: TRBV12-3/TRBV12-4
J gene: TRBJ1-4
clone size: -
CDR3 protein: CASSWGSDEKLFF

V gene: TRBV6-6
J gene: TRBJ2-2
clone size: many
CDR3 protein: CASSYGTANTGELFF

V gene: TRBV11-2
J gene: TRBJ2-5
clone size: few
CDR3 protein: CASSPDFEETQYF

V gene: TRBV20-1
J gene: TRBJ1-3
clone size: few
CDR3 protein: CSALRQELSGNTIYF

V gene: TRBV3-1
J gene: TRBJ2-7
clone size: many
CDR3 protein: CASSQDKLAFYEQYF

V gene: TRBV6-1
J gene: TRBJ2-1
clone size: few
CDR3 protein: CASSSPGRDNNEQFF

V gene: TRBV6-1
J gene: TRBJ2-7
clone size: few
CDR3 protein: CASSEAWTASFYEQYF